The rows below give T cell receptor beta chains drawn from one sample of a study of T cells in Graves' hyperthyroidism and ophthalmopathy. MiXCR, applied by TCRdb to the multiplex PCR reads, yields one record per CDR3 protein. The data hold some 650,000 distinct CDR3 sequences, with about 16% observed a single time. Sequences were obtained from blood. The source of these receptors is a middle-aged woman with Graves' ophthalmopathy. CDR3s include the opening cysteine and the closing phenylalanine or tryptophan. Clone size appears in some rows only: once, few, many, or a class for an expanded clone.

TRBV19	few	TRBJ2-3	CASSRGGDPTGTQYF
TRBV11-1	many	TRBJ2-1	CASSSSGRSSYNEQFF
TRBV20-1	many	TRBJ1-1	CSGVWTNTEAFF
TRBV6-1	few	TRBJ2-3	CASSFRPQGTDTQYF
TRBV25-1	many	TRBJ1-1	CASSHRRNTEAFF
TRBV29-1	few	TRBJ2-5	CTPDVAGGETQYF
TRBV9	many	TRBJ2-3	CASSVGVGGGTDTQYF
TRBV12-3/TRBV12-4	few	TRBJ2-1	CASSRLRISYNEQFF
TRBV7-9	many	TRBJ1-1	CASSYPQGEEAFF
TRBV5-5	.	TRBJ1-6	CASSSAGQGVNSPLHF
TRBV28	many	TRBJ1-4	CASSLGQATNEKLFF
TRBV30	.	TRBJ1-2	CAWSVHWQLYGYTF
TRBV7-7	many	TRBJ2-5	CASSRLAGDEETQYF
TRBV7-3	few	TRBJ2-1	CASSLREWGEQFF
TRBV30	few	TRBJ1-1	CASSAGTGAFEAFF
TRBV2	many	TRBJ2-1	CASSKLAGVYNEQFF
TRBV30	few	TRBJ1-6	CAWRARAARRSPLHF
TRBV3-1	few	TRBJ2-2	CASSPVQGRGGSGELFF
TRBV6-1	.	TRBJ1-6	CASSTDPRENSPLHF
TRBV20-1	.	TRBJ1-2	CSVPGASYGYTF